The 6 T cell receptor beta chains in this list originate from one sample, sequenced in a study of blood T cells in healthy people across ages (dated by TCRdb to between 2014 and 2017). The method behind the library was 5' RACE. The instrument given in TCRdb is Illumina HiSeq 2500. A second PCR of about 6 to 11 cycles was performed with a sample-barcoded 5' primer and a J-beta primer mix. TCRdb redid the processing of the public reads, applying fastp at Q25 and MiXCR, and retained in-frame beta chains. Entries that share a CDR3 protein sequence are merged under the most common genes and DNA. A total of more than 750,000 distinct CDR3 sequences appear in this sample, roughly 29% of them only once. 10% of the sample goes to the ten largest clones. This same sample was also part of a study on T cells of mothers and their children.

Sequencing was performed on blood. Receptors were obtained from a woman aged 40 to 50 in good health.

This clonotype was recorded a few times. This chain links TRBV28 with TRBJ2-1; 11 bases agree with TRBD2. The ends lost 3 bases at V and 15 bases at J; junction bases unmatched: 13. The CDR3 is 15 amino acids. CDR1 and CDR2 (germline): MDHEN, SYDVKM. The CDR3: CASSFPVASGGRLFF. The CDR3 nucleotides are TGTGCCAGCAGTTTTCCTGTGGCTAGCGGGGGGCGGCTGTTCTTC.

The CDR3 DNA sequence: TGCGCCAGCAGCTCACAGCTTGGGGACACCGGGGAGCTGTTTTTT. Translating it yields CASSSQLGDTGELFF. This rearrangement joins TRBV5-1 to TRBJ2-2; D is undetermined. CDR1 is SGHRS and CDR2 is YFSETQ in the germline V gene. Trimming shortened V by 3 bases and J by 3 bases, and 12 bases separated the two germline ends. CDR3 length: 15 residues.

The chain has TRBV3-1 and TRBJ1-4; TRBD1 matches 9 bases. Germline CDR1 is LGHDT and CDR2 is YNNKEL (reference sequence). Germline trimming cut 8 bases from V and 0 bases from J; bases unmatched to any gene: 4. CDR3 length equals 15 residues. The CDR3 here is CASGQGPATNEKLFF. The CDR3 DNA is TGTGCCAGCGGACAGGGGCCGGCAACTAATGAAAAACTGTTTTTT.

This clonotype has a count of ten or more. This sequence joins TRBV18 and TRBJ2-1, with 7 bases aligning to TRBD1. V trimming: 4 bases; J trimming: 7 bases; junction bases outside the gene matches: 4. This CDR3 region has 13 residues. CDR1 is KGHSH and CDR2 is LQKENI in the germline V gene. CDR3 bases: TGTGCCAGCTCACGGGAACAGGGGAATGAGCAGTTCTTC. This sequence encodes CASSREQGNEQFF.

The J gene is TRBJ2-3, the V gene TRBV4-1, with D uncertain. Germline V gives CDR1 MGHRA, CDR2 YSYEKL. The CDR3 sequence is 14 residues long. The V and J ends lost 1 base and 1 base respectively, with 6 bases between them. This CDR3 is CASSQGAGTDTQYF. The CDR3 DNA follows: TGCGCCAGCAGCCAAGGGGCGGGCACAGATACGCAGTATTTT.

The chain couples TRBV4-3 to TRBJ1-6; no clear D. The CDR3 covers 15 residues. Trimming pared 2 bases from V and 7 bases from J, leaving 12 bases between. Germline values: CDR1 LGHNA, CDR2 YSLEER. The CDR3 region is CASSQQRNVNSPLHF. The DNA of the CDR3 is TGCGCCAGCAGCCAACAGAGAAACGTAAATTCACCCCTCCACTTT.